This T cell receptor beta chain is drawn from a study of blood T cell repertoires in COVID-19. Study-wide background: PBMCs, B-cell-depleted T cells, or T cells were the source of the cDNA or gDNA that made up the material.

Recruitment covered 20 to 25 US areas and drew participants whose ages spanned about 18 to 89 years. Assay: immunoSEQ multiplex PCR; the TCRdb copy retains only in-frame clones and omits some. In the table there are about 170,000 clones, 79% of which are singletons. The source of this sequence is a woman aged 70-85 years in a cohort exposed to, infected with or recovered from COVID-19 (not recorded which). The sequenced sample was PBMCs or T cells enriched from blood (not recorded which).

The DNA of the CDR3 is TGCGCCAGCAGCTTGGCCACAGCCACAGATACGCAGTATTTT. Amino acid sequence: CASSLATATDTQYF. The gene calls are TRBV5-1 and TRBJ2-3; D is unclear. The CDR3 is 14 amino acids. V was shortened by 0 bases and J by 2 bases, with 7 bases between the two germline ends. Germline loops: CDR1 SGHRS, CDR2 YFSETQ.